This paragraph covers one TCR beta chain sequence. As it was prepared, the TCRbeta library received unique molecular identifiers. TCRdb re-called the PCR reads with MiXCR, one entry per CDR3 protein. The sample has around 490,000 distinct CDR3 sequences, 9.5% to 12% seen once. These data belong to a study of T-cell reconstitution after alpha-beta-depleted transplantation in children. This TCR derives from a female patient aged 2-10 years who had a stem cell transplant for aplastic anemia, so the T cells may come from the graft donor. This material consisted of PBMCs, mostly from graft donor cells, taken 180 days after TCRalphabeta/CD19-depleted stem cell transplant.

The CDR3 loop is CASRSTSGREADTQYF. The CDR3 region has the DNA TGTGCCAGCAGGTCGACTAGCGGGAGGGAGGCAGATACGCAGTATTTT. The gene calls are TRBV12-3 or TRBV12-4 and TRBJ2-3; 14 nucleotides agree with TRBD2. The ends lost 6 bases at V and 4 bases at J; junction bases unmatched: 6. The CDR3 spans 16 residues.